The entry below gives a single T cell receptor (beta chain) sequence along with its context. Its antigen is unknown. No much larger clone exists at a distance of one base, and base qualities are not known. The collaborating institutions used their own protocols to collect whole blood in K2EDTA tubes. Collaborator samples were shipped for TCRbeta analysis as frozen whole blood, isolated PBMCs, or DNA extracted from either sample type. According to the germline V gene (reference sequence), CDR1 reads MNHEY and CDR2 reads SMNVEV. V and J lose 2 bases and 3 bases, and a span of 13 bases separates them. The CDR3, cysteine through phenylalanine, is 16 amino acids long. Solely the CDR3 DNA is kept, with 48 bases framed from the first base. The entry originates in a study of blood T cell repertoires in COVID-19 (dated by TCRdb to about 2020). Concerning the study at large: Samples from collaborators originated in the United States, Italy and Spain and spanned both the acute and convalescent phases of COVID-19. The material from the prospective study consisted of cDNA or gDNA derived from T cells, B-cell-depleted T cells, or PBMCs. Subjects who had been exposed to COVID-19, were actively infected with it, or had recovered from it provided the deeply sampled blood TCRbeta repertoires that made up the dataset. The repertoires were made available in a free public database intended to serve as a resource for research on the immune response to SARS-CoV-2. Samples were obtained from the ongoing ImmuneRACE study (first 160 participants) and from about 1,300 subjects provided by 6 global collaborators. Sample metadata almost always included a de-identified subject ID, COVID-19 status, age in years and sex. Where available, HLA class I and class II types were obtained from metadata supplied by the sample provider rather than from assay-based typing. What the research found in general, with its limitations: The quantity of clinical and demographic metadata differed by source and by participant and was supplied without curation.

TCRbeta CDR3 regions were amplified from genomic DNA by means of the immunoSEQ Assay, a bias-controlled multiplex PCR. Per the source publication's procedure: The number of nucleated cells in each sample was estimated by amplification of reference gene primers within the assay. To quantify the absolute abundance of each unique TCRbeta CDR3 rearrangement, sequence reads were collapsed and filtered. For each sample, productive Simpson clonality was calculated as the square root of Simpson's diversity index over productive rearrangements. In its TCRdb copy, this immuneACCESS table keeps in-frame sequences only and misses some clones. Where compared with another copy, unresolved V genes explain less than half of these, and the others have no known cause. The V and J calls and clone size are taken from that table; D and trimming were inferred from the DNA. The sample table lists under 150,000 clones, roughly 76% of them with a count of one. The top ten clonotypes cover 13% of the sample.

The sequenced sample consisted of peripheral blood. The TCR originated in an elderly man with acute or convalescent COVID-19. The chain employs TRBV27 and TRBJ2-2; the D gene is unclear. The DNA reads TGTGCCAGCAGTTTACGAGGAATGCGGTACACCGGGGAGCTGTTTTTT. This gives the protein CASSLRGMRYTGELFF.